A selection of T cell receptor beta chains follows, all from one sample in a study of T cell repertoires in cytomegalovirus infection. TCRdb re-analysed the reads in MiXCR, keeping a single row per CDR3 protein. Of 560,000 or so distinct CDR3 sequences in the sample, 15% to 20% were seen once. The sequenced sample was CD8+ T cells from PBMCs. The receptors here all came from a human donor in good health (CMV status not recorded). Some clones in this sample may be carry-over from other donors' samples. Both conserved end residues are part of each CDR3. The D gene is left open where the match is weak. Size values are once, few and many counts, or a class for expanded clones, and some rows have none.

J gene | clone size | D gene | V gene | CDR3 protein | CDR3 DNA
TRBJ2-3 | many | NA | TRBV7-9 | CASSPRTVEWTDTQYF | TGTGCCAGCAGCCCGCGGACGGTAGAATGGACAGATACGCAGTATTTT
TRBJ1-1 | many | NA | TRBV6-6 | CASREGPEAFF | TGTGCCAGCAGGGAGGGCCCTGAAGCTTTCTTT
TRBJ2-1 | many | NA | TRBV7-2 | CASSLVRSYNEQFF | TGTGCCAGCAGCTTAGTGAGATCCTACAATGAGCAGTTCTTC
TRBJ1-2 | NA | TRBD1 | TRBV7-6 | CASSQGTDGYTF | TGTGCCAGCAGCCAAGGGACAGATGGCTACACCTTC
TRBJ1-1 | NA | TRBD1 | TRBV28 | CASSQAQGQADWHTEAFF | TGTGCCAGCAGCCAAGCCCAAGGACAGGCCGATTGGCACACTGAAGCTTTCTTT
TRBJ2-1 | many | NA | TRBV4-2 | CASSQDPSPSEQFF | TGTGCCAGCAGCCAAGATCCCTCGCCTAGCGAGCAGTTCTTC
TRBJ1-4 | many | NA | TRBV11-2 | CASSPGTRIKDEKLFF | TGTGCCAGCAGCCCTGGGACACGTATCAAAGATGAAAAACTGTTTTTT
TRBJ2-7 | few | NA | TRBV11-3 | CASSIGANYEQYF | TGTGCCAGCAGCATCGGGGCCAATTACGAGCAGTACTTC
TRBJ2-7 | NA | NA | TRBV5-5 | CASSFRQGTYEQYF | TGTGCCAGCAGCTTCCGGCAGGGGACGTACGAGCAGTACTTC
TRBJ1-1 | many | NA | TRBV11-2 | CASSSTGTHTEAFF | TGTGCCAGCAGTTCAACAGGGACCCACACTGAAGCTTTCTTT
TRBJ1-1 | NA | NA | TRBV14 | CASSQDLIGQVF | TGTGCCAGCAGCCAAGATTTGATCGGACAAGTCTTT
TRBJ2-7 | many | NA | TRBV7-2 | CASSSWGGEQYF | TGTGCCAGCAGCTCGTGGGGCGGGGAGCAGTACTTC
TRBJ1-1 | few | TRBD1 | TRBV13 | CASSLDEIGTGGTEAFF | TGTGCCAGCAGCTTAGACGAAATAGGGACAGGGGGAACTGAAGCTTTCTTT
TRBJ2-2 | many | TRBD2 | TRBV7-8 | CASSRGLGKGGGELFF | TGTGCCAGCAGCCGGGGACTAGGGAAAGGTGGCGGGGAGCTGTTTTTT
TRBJ2-7 | few | TRBD1 | TRBV11-2 | CASSPQGANEQYF | TGTGCCAGCAGCCCACAGGGGGCGAACGAGCAGTACTTC
TRBJ2-7 | many | NA | TRBV12-3/TRBV12-4 | CASSPVGKSYEQYF | TGTGCCAGCAGTCCGGTCGGAAAATCCTACGAGCAGTACTTC
TRBJ1-4 | NA | NA | TRBV11-2 | CASSLDGLPNEKLFF | TGTGCCAGCAGCTTAGACGGGTTGCCTAATGAAAAACTGTTTTTT
TRBJ2-5 | many | NA | TRBV6-1 | CASSPGLYQETQYF | TGTGCCAGCAGTCCGGGACTGTACCAAGAGACCCAGTACTTC
TRBJ2-7 | many | TRBD1 | TRBV7-9 | CASSHSPDRATYEQYF | TGTGCCAGCAGCCATTCCCCCGACAGGGCAACCTACGAGCAGTACTTC
TRBJ2-7 | NA | NA | TRBV11-2 | CASSLGQAGSYEQYF | TGTGCCAGCAGCTTAGGACAGGCCGGCTCCTACGAGCAGTACTTC
TRBJ2-7 | NA | TRBD1 | TRBV27 | CASGQGRYEQYF | TGTGCCAGCGGACAGGGGCGATACGAGCAGTACTTC
TRBJ2-5 | many | NA | TRBV19 | CASSIRGPQETQYF | TGTGCCAGTAGTATAAGGGGCCCCCAAGAGACCCAGTACTTC
TRBJ2-4 | many | NA | TRBV7-8 | CASSPSRIAKNIQYF | TGTGCCAGCAGCCCAAGTCGCATAGCCAAAAACATTCAGTACTTC
TRBJ2-6 | NA | NA | TRBV29-1 | CSVENRHSGANVLTF | TGCAGCGTTGAAAACAGACACTCTGGGGCCAACGTCCTGACTTTC
TRBJ2-7 | NA | TRBD2 | TRBV6-1 | CASIGLAGDDLAGGYEQYF | TGTGCCAGCATCGGACTAGCGGGGGATGACCTGGCTGGCGGGTACGAGCAGTACTTC
TRBJ2-7 | NA | NA | TRBV28 | CASAGGIWYEQYF | TGTGCCAGCGCCGGAGGAATATGGTACGAGCAGTACTTC
TRBJ2-1 | many | NA | TRBV7-6 | CASSAKGQLSSYNEQFF | TGTGCCAGCAGCGCCAAGGGCCAGCTAAGCTCCTACAATGAGCAGTTCTTC
TRBJ2-3 | NA | NA | TRBV27 | CASSLFRADTDTQYF | TGTGCCAGCAGTTTATTCAGAGCGGACACAGATACGCAGTATTTT
TRBJ2-3 | many | TRBD2 | TRBV6-6 | CASSYPPDGGETDTQYF | TGTGCCAGCAGTTACCCCCCCGACGGGGGGGAAACAGATACGCAGTATTTT
TRBJ2-3 | few | NA | TRBV24-1 | CATSDPIGAYRGQYF | TGTGCCACCAGTGATCCGATCGGGGCGTACCGAGGGCAGTATTTT
TRBJ2-3 | NA | TRBD2 | TRBV6-4 | CASSDSTSGVSDTQYF | TGTGCCAGCAGTGACTCGACTAGCGGGGTTTCAGATACGCAGTATTTT
TRBJ1-6 | NA | NA | TRBV27 | CASSPLNSPLHF | TGTGCCAGCAGTCCCCTTAATTCACCCCTCCACTTT
TRBJ2-7 | few | NA | TRBV11-1 | CASSSDGSSYEQYF | TGTGCCAGCAGCTCGGACGGCAGCTCCTACGAGCAGTACTTC
TRBJ2-3 | few | NA | TRBV27 | CASSYNWASGTDTQYF | TGTGCCAGCAGTTATAACTGGGCTAGCGGCACAGATACGCAGTATTTT
TRBJ2-7 | many | NA | TRBV12-3/TRBV12-4 | CASSLTGTSYEQYF | TGTGCCAGCAGCCTCACAGGGACCTCCTACGAGCAGTACTTC
TRBJ2-3 | many | TRBD2 | TRBV7-3 | CASSLSPGLAGGRTDTQYF | TGTGCCAGCAGCTTAAGCCCGGGACTAGCGGGAGGGCGCACAGATACGCAGTATTTT
TRBJ2-1 | many | NA | TRBV7-9 | CASSSGTGFAYNEQFF | TGTGCCAGCAGCTCCGGAACGGGGTTTGCCTACAATGAGCAGTTCTTC
TRBJ2-1 | NA | NA | TRBV4-2 | CASSQVTGNEQFF | TGTGCCAGCAGCCAAGTAACGGGCAATGAGCAGTTCTTC
TRBJ2-5 | few | NA | TRBV5-1 | CASSLETGREETQYF | TGCGCCAGCAGCTTGGAGACAGGGAGGGAGGAGACCCAGTACTTC
TRBJ2-1 | many | TRBD1 | TRBV7-9 | CASSKSRLTGGPIQGRSYNEQFF | TGTGCCAGCAGCAAGAGTAGGTTGACAGGGGGCCCGATTCAGGGTCGCTCCTACAATGAGCAGTTCTTC
TRBJ2-5 | many | NA | TRBV7-2 | CASSLTLARGETQYF | TGTGCCAGCAGCTTAACCCTAGCTAGGGGGGAGACCCAGTACTTC
TRBJ2-4 | NA | NA | TRBV12-3/TRBV12-4 | CASSPGREWAKNIQYF | TGTGCCAGCAGCCCTGGTCGGGAGTGGGCCAAAAACATTCAGTACTTC
TRBJ2-2 | few | NA | TRBV12-5 | CASGEGLPTGELFF | TGTGCTAGTGGGGAGGGACTCCCAACCGGGGAGCTGTTTTTT
TRBJ2-5 | many | NA | TRBV7-8 | CASSLDKGLKETQYF | TGTGCCAGCAGCTTAGATAAGGGGTTAAAGGAGACCCAGTACTTC
TRBJ2-5 | many | NA | TRBV10-3 | CAISEYQDPQETQYF | TGTGCCATCAGTGAGTACCAGGACCCTCAAGAGACCCAGTACTTC